This T cell receptor beta chain was observed in a study of a mutant IDH1 vaccine in newly diagnosed glioma. In the study overall: In some groups vaccination began 4-6 weeks post-radiotherapy; others received it with temozolomide. Earlier therapy was either radiotherapy, temozolomide, or both, and most got both. It was at week 35 that visit V12 occurred, and at week 47 that visit V13 did.

Using immunoSEQ multiplex PCR, the repertoire was profiled, and TCRdb retains in-frame clones only, with some absent. This sample has just over 60,000 clones, with around 86% found just once. Germline V gives CDR1 MNHEY, CDR2 SMNVEV (reference sequence). V dropped 5 bases and J dropped 1 base, with 9 bases sitting between them. This CDR3 region has 13 residues. The study's findings and limits: It was approximately 93% of patients that developed vaccine-induced immune responses.

Time point here: week 47, end of study. Every single dose of the vaccine, 300 ug of mutant IDH1 20-mer peptide, came with topical imiquimod. Worth noting for this clone: Its antigen remains unknown.

The chain has TRBV27 and TRBJ2-7; a weak D match, TRBD1 (5 bases). The sequence was collected from a man aged 25-45 years with glioma. The sample in question was PBMCs, obtained from a glioma patient whose treatment included an IDH1 peptide vaccine. The DNA of the CDR3 is TGTGCCAGCAGTCAGGGCAGATCCTACGAGCAGTACTTC. It translates to CASSQGRSYEQYF.